This entry lists 21 T cell receptor beta chains sequenced from one sample in a study of blood T cell repertoires in COVID-19 (dated by TCRdb to between 2020 and 2021). Receptor libraries were prepared by the immunoSEQ multiplex PCR assay. Imported from immuneACCESS, the table was reduced by TCRdb to in-frame sequences with V and J called. These copies leave out some clones; in studies compared against another copy, an unresolved V gene accounts for under half, and the cause of the remainder is not known. For this sample there are about 20,000 clones; around 90% appear just once. Jointly, the top ten make up roughly 3.7% of the sample. Sequenced material: peripheral blood. The source is a human donor in a cohort sampled during active COVID-19.

A single count supports this clone. The chain uses TRBV7-2 and TRBJ1-2, with unresolved D. This CDR3 is 13 amino acids long. Deletions cut 4 bases from V and 5 bases from J, with 11 bases between. Germline CDR1 SGHTA, CDR2 FQGNSA. CDR3: CASSSPGAYGYTF. DNA for the CDR3: TGTGCCAGCAGCTCGCCGGGTGCGTATGGCTACACCTTC. The whole variable domain, filled in from reference TRBV7-2 and TRBJ1-2, reads GAGVSQSPSNKVTEKGKDVELRCDPISGHTALYWYRQSLGQGLEFLIYFQGNSAPDKSGLPSDRFSAERTGGSVSTLTIQRTQQEDSAVYLCASSSPGAYGYTFGSGTRLTVV.

This chain uses TRBV6-5 with TRBJ1-1; 12 nucleotides align to TRBD1. Trimming removed 6 bases from V and 11 bases from J; junction bases left unmatched: 10. From germline, CDR1 is MNHEY and CDR2 SVGAGI. This CDR3 is built from 14 residues. CDR3 sequence: CASSLPGQGAEAFF. As DNA, the CDR3 is TGTGCCAGCAGCTTACCGGGACAGGGGGCAGAGGCTTTCTTT.

V usage is TRBV6-5 and J usage is TRBJ2-7; TRBD2 agrees at 10 bases. The CDR3 totals 13 residues. The germline CDR1 and CDR2 sequences are MNHEY and SVGAGI. Unmatched junction bases numbered 5, after V lost 7 bases and J lost 5 bases. CDR3 sequence: CASKTSGKHEQYV. The DNA of the CDR3 is TGTGCCAGCAAAACTAGCGGGAAACACGAGCAGTACGTC.

The chain has TRBV24-1 and TRBJ1-2; weak D call: TRBD1 (5 bases). CDR1 and CDR2 from the germline V gene are KGHDR and SFDVKD. Trimming stripped 9 bases from V and 7 bases from J, with 23 bases between. The CDR3 is 15 amino acids. As DNA, the CDR3 is TGTGCCACCCAAGGCGGGGGTTCCAGGGAGGCTGGCTACACCTTC. Protein product: CATQGGGSREAGYTF.

This chain uses TRBV2 with TRBJ2-3; unclear D gene. V lost 1 base and J 6 bases, leaving 5 bases between the germline ends. Germline CDR1 SNHLY, CDR2 FYNNEI. The CDR3 consists of 12 residues. The CDR3 reads CASSEGPDTQYF. The DNA for the CDR3 is TGTGCCAGCAGTGAAGGGCCGGATACGCAGTATTTT.

This clone has only a few counts. The V and J genes are TRBV5-4 and TRBJ2-7; 8 positions match TRBD2. The CDR3 is 16 residues long. Trimming cost V 5 bases and J 1 base; bases outside gene matches: 11. CDR1 SGHNT and CDR2 YYREEE come from the germline V gene (reference sequence). CDR3 in DNA: TGTGCCAGCAGTCGACGGGGGGGCTTATCTTCCTACGAGCAGTACTTC. Protein: CASSRRGGLSSYEQYF.

The V gene is TRBV5-8, the J gene TRBJ1-6; D is perhaps TRBD1 (5 bases). The germline CDR1 and CDR2 sequences are SGHTS and YDEGEE. The CDR3 sequence is 15 residues long. V was clipped by 0 bases and J by 9 bases, with 13 bases between them. The CDR3 sequence: CASSLAGGIGSPLHF. CDR3 nucleotide sequence: TGTGCCAGCAGCTTGGCGGGGGGAATCGGTTCACCCCTCCACTTT.

The chain combines TRBV6-4 with TRBJ2-5, with D uncertain. The germline V and J ends were trimmed by 10 bases and 2 bases, with 11 bases remaining between them. Germline loops: CDR1 MRHNA, CDR2 SNTAGT. CDR3 length: 12 residues. The CDR3, as DNA: TGTGCCATATCGGGTAGGCAAGAGACCCAGTACTTC. Translating it yields CAISGRQETQYF.

This clone was seen a single time. V and J are TRBV4-1 and TRBJ1-3; D gene ambiguous. Trimming removed 0 bases from V and 4 bases from J, with 13 bases in between. The CDR3 runs to 16 residues. Per germline, CDR1 MGHRA and CDR2 YSYEKL. In DNA, the CDR3 is TGCGCCAGCAGCCAAGATCGAGGAGGTGGCGGAAACACCATATATTTT. Translating it yields CASSQDRGGGGNTIYF.

The chain is built from TRBV10-2 and TRBJ2-7; 8 bases are a match to TRBD1. Per germline, CDR1 WSHSY and CDR2 SAAADI. V shed 8 bases, J shed 4 bases, and the junction held 22 bases outside the gene matches. CDR3 length equals 18 residues. CDR3 in amino acids: CASDPGTGGHQLLYEQYV. In DNA form, the CDR3 reads TGCGCCAGCGACCCCGGGACAGGCGGCCATCAGTTACTATACGAGCAGTACGTC.

The chain has TRBV19 and TRBJ1-3, with 8 bases fitting TRBD1. The CDR3 spans 16 residues. In germline, CDR1 is LNHDA, CDR2 SQIVND (reference sequence). V lost 5 bases, J lost 0 bases, and 6 bases stayed unmatched. The CDR3 bases are TGTGCCAGTAGTCCTCAGGGGGCGATCTCTGGAAACACCATATATTTT. As protein: CASSPQGAISGNTIYF.

CDR3 protein: CASSPTRILSEAFF. In nucleotides, the CDR3 is TGTGCCAGCAGCCCTACCCGAATTCTATCTGAAGCTTTCTTT. The chain joins TRBV7-8 to TRBJ1-1; D unclear. CDR3 length: 14 amino acids. V was pared by 5 bases and J by 6 bases, with 16 bases between. Germline CDR1 and CDR2: SGHVS and FQNEAQ.

This clone was observed a few times. The V and J genes are TRBV28 and TRBJ1-1; D gene unclear. There are 15 residues in the CDR3. The germline V gene encodes CDR1 MDHEN and CDR2 SYDVKM. Trimming stripped 6 bases from V and 9 bases from J, with 23 bases between. CDR3 protein: CASSLPIGRMTKAFF. DNA of the CDR3: TGTGCCAGCAGCCTACCAATTGGCAGGATGACTAAAGCTTTCTTT.

The CDR3 sequence: CASSERLYRADTQYF. CDR3 in DNA: TGTGCCAGCAGCGAACGACTATATAGGGCCGATACGCAGTATTTT. This chain connects TRBV5-5 to TRBJ2-3; D is possibly TRBD2 (5 bases). This CDR3 spans 15 amino acids. From germline, CDR1 is SGHKS and CDR2 YYEKEE (reference sequence). V lost 4 bases and J 6 bases, leaving 18 bases between the germline ends.

The V gene is TRBV10-3, the J gene TRBJ2-5; no clear D gene. The germline V gene has CDR1 ENHRY and CDR2 SYGVKD. The CDR3 spans 13 residues. Trimming took off 0 bases at V and 5 bases at J, with 7 bases between the two ends. For the CDR3, the DNA is TGTGCCATCAGTGAGTCTCCTCGGGAGACCCAGTACTTC. It is translated as CAISESPRETQYF.

V gene TRBV7-2 combines with J gene TRBJ2-7; a weak D match, TRBD2 (6 bases). V gave up 3 bases and J gave up 3 bases, with 12 bases separating them. The CDR3 is made up of 14 amino acids. Germline CDR1 and CDR2: SGHTA and FQGNSA. The CDR3 region is CASSFAGIGYEQYF. Here the CDR3 DNA reads TGTGCCAGCAGCTTCGCGGGGATAGGCTACGAGCAGTACTTC.

This rearrangement joins TRBV21-1 to TRBJ2-1; the table's D call TRBD1 went unverified against the DNA. TRBV21-1 is a pseudogene. The CDR3 totals 15 residues. Here the CDR3 reads CASSWVDRGAMGQFF. CDR3 in DNA: TGTGCCAGCAGCTGGGTGGACAGGGGAGCTATGGGGCAGTTCTTC.

The V and J genes are TRBV27 and TRBJ2-3; 7 nucleotides match TRBD1. The CDR3 loop spans 14 amino acids. Germline CDR1 reads MNHEY; CDR2 reads SMNVEV (reference sequence). V gave up 6 bases and J gave up 6 bases; unmatched junction bases: 9. The CDR3 region is CASREDRVADTQYF. Written as DNA, the CDR3 is TGTGCCAGCAGAGAAGACAGGGTCGCGGATACGCAGTATTTT.

The V and J genes are TRBV30 and TRBJ2-4; D gene unclear. The CDR3 runs to 16 residues. Between the trimmed V and J ends, which lost 3 bases and 0 bases, there was a span of 15 bases. The germline CDR1 and CDR2 sequences are GTSNPN and SVGIG (reference sequence). DNA of the CDR3: TGTGCCTGGAGCACAAACCTAGAAGTAGCCAAAAACATTCAGTACTTC. It specifies CAWSTNLEVAKNIQYF.

The chain is built from TRBV7-9 and TRBJ2-5, with 8 bases fitting TRBD2. The ends lost 3 bases at V and 1 base at J; junction bases unmatched: 7. Germline V gives CDR1 SEHNR, CDR2 FQNEAQ (reference sequence). This CDR3 contains 16 residues. In nucleotides, the CDR3 is TGTGCCAGCAGCTTGACCGGGACTAGGGTCCAAGAGACCCAGTACTTC. This gives the protein CASSLTGTRVQETQYF. Full variable domain (remainder filled in from reference TRBV7-9 and TRBJ2-5): DTGVSQNPRHKITKRGQNVTFRCDPISEHNRLYWYRQTLGQGPEFLTYFQNEAQLEKSRLLSDRFSAERPKGSFSTLEIQRTEQGDSAMYLCASSLTGTRVQETQYFGPGTRLLVL.

This rearrangement joins TRBV7-9 to TRBJ2-1, with TRBD2 identical over 8 bases. The CDR3 sequence is 15 residues long. The germline V gene has CDR1 SEHNR and CDR2 FQNEAQ (reference sequence). The trim removed 0 bases at V and 6 bases at J, leaving 4 bases unmatched. This CDR3 is CASSLASGRLNEQFF. The CDR3, as DNA: TGTGCCAGCAGCTTAGCGAGCGGGAGACTCAATGAGCAGTTCTTC.